Below are 14 T cell receptor beta chains sequenced from a single sample in a study of persistence of HIV-infected CD4 T cells. Lysates of CMV-infected fibroblasts at around 9.9 ug/mL stimulated these cells. Responding CD4+ T cells were sorted by upregulation of both CD40 ligand and CD69. These receptors lack a known antigen. The libraries were made with immunoSEQ version 4 in survey mode. Clones were sequenced by immunoSEQ multiplex PCR, and TCRdb holds only the in-frame ones, with some missing. The sample shows just under 20,000 clones, more than 75% of them seen only once. Sequencing was performed on CD4+ T cells sorted from PBMCs after roughly 17-hour stimulation, taken from a patient who received antiretroviral therapy. These receptors all come from an adult man with HIV who was CMV-seropositive.

The chain employs TRBV7-8 and TRBJ1-5, with TRBD1 matching 10 bases. J gave up 6 bases and V 5 bases, and 16 bases lay outside the gene matches. CDR3 length: 18 amino acids. Per germline, CDR1 SGHVS and CDR2 FQNEAQ. The CDR3 nucleotides are TGTGCCAGCAGCCCAATGGGGACAGGGGCGGCGTTTGTTCAGCCCCAGCATTTT. It specifies CASSPMGTGAAFVQPQHF.

This chain links TRBV5-1 with TRBJ1-6; 12 bases line up with TRBD1. There are 19 residues in the CDR3. V lost 1 base to trimming and J lost 0 bases; unmatched junction nucleotides: 5. From germline, CDR1 is SGHRS and CDR2 YFSETQ. CDR3 bases: TGCGCCAGCAGCTTGCGGGACAGGGGGCTTCGCTCCTATAATTCACCCCTCCACTTT. Translation gives CASSLRDRGLRSYNSPLHF.

This clone was observed a handful of times. This chain joins TRBV12-3 or TRBV12-4 and TRBJ1-1; D is unclear. V lost 3 bases, J lost 5 bases, and 10 bases lay in between. The CDR3 is 13 amino acids. CDR3 coding DNA: TGTGCCAGCAGTTTGCACTTCTCGACTGAAGCTTTCTTT. Protein sequence: CASSLHFSTEAFF.

The chain carries TRBV25-1 and TRBJ1-1; a weak D match, TRBD1 (6 bases). This CDR3 is 14 amino acids long. Deletions cut 6 bases from V and 6 bases from J, with 17 bases between. The germline V gene has CDR1 MGHDK and CDR2 SYGVNS. Here the CDR3 DNA reads TGTGCCAGCAGGGGACGGACTGCAGGGGCTGAAGCTTTCTTT. Residues: CASRGRTAGAEAFF. Full variable domain (missing parts from reference TRBV25-1 and TRBJ1-1): EADIYQTPRYLVIGTGKKITLECSQTMGHDKMYWYQQDPGMELHLIHYSYGVNSTEKGDLSSESTVSRIRTEHFPLTLESARPSHTSQYLCASRGRTAGAEAFFGQGTRLTVV.

The rearrangement links TRBV18 to TRBJ2-7, with D possibly being TRBD2 (5 bases). The CDR3 is made up of 15 amino acids. Germline CDR1 KGHSH, CDR2 LQKENI. Trimming left V 4 bases short and J 2 bases short, with 15 bases between. The CDR3 nucleotides read TGTGCCAGCTCACTGGACGGGATTCGAACCTACGAGCAGTACTTC. It is translated as CASSLDGIRTYEQYF.

V and J are TRBV28 and TRBJ1-3; TRBD1 aligns across 7 bases. The CDR3 has 14 residues. V lost 6 bases to trimming and J lost 3 bases; unmatched junction nucleotides: 5. Germline V gene lookup returns CDR1 MDHEN and CDR2 SYDVKM. The CDR3 loop reads CASRMGQRGNTIYF. The CDR3 nucleotides are TGTGCCAGCAGGATGGGACAGCGTGGAAACACCATATATTTT. The whole variable domain, remainder taken from reference TRBV28 and TRBJ1-3, is DVKVTQSSRYLVKRTGEKVFLECVQDMDHENMFWYRQDPGLGLRLIYFSYDVKMKEKGDIPEGYSVSREKKERFSLILESASTNQTSMYLCASRMGQRGNTIYFGEGSWLTVV.

The chain carries TRBV13 and TRBJ2-2; TRBD2 might be the D (7 bases). Per germline, CDR1 PRHDT and CDR2 FYEKMQ (reference sequence). The CDR3 is 16 residues long. Trimming took off 1 base at V and 2 bases at J, with 11 bases between the two ends. In nucleotides, the CDR3 is TGTGCCAGCAGCTTAGTGGGAGGGACAAACACCGGGGAGCTGTTTTTT. It specifies CASSLVGGTNTGELFF.

The rearrangement joins TRBV4-1 to TRBJ1-1, with TRBD1 matching over 10 bases. The CDR3 runs 16 residues. The germline V gene encodes CDR1 MGHRA and CDR2 YSYEKL. V shed 7 bases, J shed 4 bases, and the junction held 12 bases outside the gene matches. The chain's CDR3 is CASTTSGTGASTEAFF. The CDR3 DNA reads TGCGCCAGCACCACCTCCGGGACAGGGGCCAGCACTGAAGCTTTCTTT.

This clone was recorded only once. This chain uses TRBV6-2 or TRBV6-3 with TRBJ1-1, with D possibly TRBD1 on 5 matching bases. The CDR3 has 13 residues. Trimming took 0 bases from V and 5 from J, leaving 7 bases between them. Germline CDR1 MNHEY, CDR2 SVGEGT. DNA of the CDR3: TGTGCCAGCAGTTACTCGGGGGGAACTGAAGCTTTCTTT. Its protein is CASSYSGGTEAFF.

A single count supports this clone. The chain has TRBV28 and TRBJ1-5, with D possibly TRBD1 on 5 matching bases. The germline V and J ends were trimmed by 2 bases and 7 bases, with 15 bases remaining between them. Germline CDR1 MDHEN, CDR2 SYDVKM. The CDR3 length is 15 residues. The CDR3 spells CASSLTVGAEQPQHF. In nucleotides, the CDR3 is TGTGCCAGCAGTTTAACCGTCGGGGCTGAGCAGCCCCAGCATTTT.

V usage is TRBV6-5 and J usage is TRBJ1-5; tentatively, D is TRBD1 (6 bases). CDR3 length: 15 residues. Between the trimmed V and J ends, which lost 6 bases and 7 bases, there was a span of 19 bases. CDR1 is MNHEY, CDR2 SVGAGI, per germline. This CDR3 is CASRTPTGREQPQHF. DNA for the CDR3: TGTGCCAGCAGGACCCCTACAGGGAGGGAACAGCCCCAGCATTTT.

The rearrangement joins TRBV6-6 to TRBJ1-1, with D maybe TRBD1 (6 bases). The CDR3 loop spans 14 amino acids. From germline, CDR1 is MNHNY and CDR2 SVGAGI (reference sequence). V was cut by 5 bases and J by 4 bases, with 14 bases left in between. DNA of the CDR3: TGTGCCAGCAGTATCACAGGGAAATCCACTGAAGCTTTCTTT. It specifies CASSITGKSTEAFF.

V and J are TRBV5-8 and TRBJ2-7, with 7 bases aligning to TRBD2. Germline CDR1 is SGHTS and CDR2 is YDEGEE. V lost 2 bases, J lost 5 bases, and 4 bases stayed unmatched. CDR3 length: 13 residues. This chain's CDR3 is CASSLGRGDEQYF. Written as DNA, the CDR3 is TGTGCCAGCAGCTTAGGCCGGGGGGACGAGCAGTACTTC.

The chain combines TRBV5-1 with TRBJ1-6, with 7 bases that match TRBD1. Germline V lookup: CDR1 SGHRS, CDR2 YFSETQ. CDR3 length: 13 amino acids. With V trimmed by 4 bases and J by 10 bases, 5 bases remained unmatched. The CDR3 region has the DNA TGCGCCAGCAGCGGACAGGCGGACTCACCCCTCCACTTT. Translation: CASSGQADSPLHF.